This is a list of T cell receptor beta chains from one sample in a study of cytomegalovirus exposure and HLA in healthy donors. The repertoire was sequenced with immunoSEQ multiplex PCR; TCRdb's copy has only in-frame clones and lacks some. The sample records under 200,000 clones, roughly 80% being singletons. The material sequenced was PBMCs. The receptors originated from a human donor in good health. Both conserved end residues are part of each CDR3. The D gene is left open where the match is weak. The size entry is marked missing in some rows and otherwise reads once, few, many or a size class.

J	V	D	size	DNA	CDR3
TRBJ2-2	TRBV5-1	TRBD1	.	TGCGCCAGCGGGACAGGAGAGGGGGAGCTGTTTTTT	CASGTGEGELFF
TRBJ2-3	TRBV29-1	.	.	TGCAGCGGGGGGACACCGACAGATACGCAGTATTTT	CSGGTPTDTQYF
TRBJ1-2	TRBV19	.	.	TGTGCCAGTAGTATAGCGGTATACTATGCTGGCTACACCTTC	CASSIAVYYAGYTF
TRBJ2-3	TRBV10-3	.	.	TGTGCCATCAGTGAGTCGGGGGGGCGCGTGGGTACAGATACGCAGTATTTT	CAISESGGRVGTDTQYF
TRBJ1-1	TRBV5-1	TRBD1	.	TGCGCCAGCAGCTTGAGGGACAGGGAAAACACTGAAGCTTTCTTT	CASSLRDRENTEAFF
TRBJ2-3	TRBV10-3	.	.	TGTGCCATCAGTGTTGGGGGGGGCCTGGAAGATACGCAGTATTTT	CAISVGGGLEDTQYF
TRBJ2-5	TRBV7-9	.	.	TGTGCCAGCAGCTTTAACCAAGAGACCCAGTACTTC	CASSFNQETQYF
TRBJ1-1	TRBV6-6	.	.	TGTGCCAGCATGAGGGGGGGGAACACTGAAGCTTTCTTT	CASMRGGNTEAFF
TRBJ2-7	TRBV4-1	.	.	TGCGCCAGCAGTCCTAGGGAGAATTACGAGCAGTACTTC	CASSPRENYEQYF
TRBJ2-6	TRBV19	TRBD2	.	TGTGCCAGTGCGAGCGGGGGCCCGTTCTCTGGGGCCAACGTCCTGACTTTC	CASASGGPFSGANVLTF
TRBJ1-2	TRBV2	.	.	TGTGCCAGCGCTAGATACTCTAACTATGGCTACACCTTC	CASARYSNYGYTF
TRBJ2-5	TRBV7-2	.	few	TGTGCCAGCAGCCCCACTTACGTGGGTAGGGGAGAGACCCAGTACTTC	CASSPTYVGRGETQYF
TRBJ2-1	TRBV7-2	TRBD2	.	TGTGCCAGCAGCCCCCAAAGCGGGGGGGCGGCCAATGAGCAGTTCTTC	CASSPQSGGAANEQFF
TRBJ1-1	TRBV21-1	.	once	TGTGCCAGCAGCGCAGGGGAGAATGAAGCTTTCTTT	CASSAGENEAFF
TRBJ1-1	TRBV10-3	.	.	TGTGCCATCACCCCGACGGAGGCGTCCACAAACACTGAAGCTTTCTTT	CAITPTEASTNTEAFF
TRBJ2-7	TRBV15	TRBD1	once	TGTGCCACCAGCAGAGATCCGGGGACAGGGTCCTACGAGCAGTACTTC	CATSRDPGTGSYEQYF
TRBJ2-3	TRBV7-6	.	few	TGTGCCAGCAGCTTAACTAGAGCGAACACAGATACGCAGTATTTT	CASSLTRANTDTQYF
TRBJ1-2	TRBV4-3	.	.	TGCGCCAGCAGCCAAGACCGCGGAACTAACTATGGCTACACCTTC	CASSQDRGTNYGYTF
TRBJ1-4	TRBV4-1	.	.	TGCGCCAGCAGCCAGATCGGGACTCCTGATGAAAAACTGTTTTTT	CASSQIGTPDEKLFF
TRBJ2-7	TRBV19	.	.	TGTGCCACCGCCCTTCGAGGCAATATCTACGAGCAGTACTTC	CATALRGNIYEQYF
TRBJ2-7	TRBV6-6	TRBD2	few	TGTGCCAGCGCTAGCGGGGCCCTCGCCTACGAGCAGTACTTC	CASASGALAYEQYF
TRBJ1-2	TRBV28	.	once	TGTGCCACCCGGACAGTTAACTATGGCTACACCTTC	CATRTVNYGYTF
TRBJ1-4	TRBV7-6	TRBD1	.	TGTGCCAGCAGCTTATACACAGGGGATGAAAAACTGTTTTTT	CASSLYTGDEKLFF
TRBJ2-1	TRBV7-9	.	.	TGTGCCAGCAGCGCCGGCCAGGAGACTAGGTGGTTCTTC	CASSAGQETRWFF
TRBJ2-5	TRBV5-8	TRBD2	.	TGTGCCAGCAGCGGAACGGGGGGGAGCCAAGAGACCCAGTACTTC	CASSGTGGSQETQYF
TRBJ2-7	TRBV11-1	TRBD1	few	TGTGCCAGCAGCCCGGGACAGTGGACCTCCTACGAGCAGTACTTC	CASSPGQWTSYEQYF
TRBJ1-3	TRBV18	TRBD1	once	TGTGCCAGCTCACCAGAACAGGGGCTGTCTGGAAACACCATATATTTT	CASSPEQGLSGNTIYF
TRBJ2-1	TRBV4-3	.	.	TGCGCCAGCAGCCTAGGGAGGACCTCTAGCAATGAGCAGTTCTTC	CASSLGRTSSNEQFF
TRBJ1-1	TRBV4-3	.	once	TGCGCCAGCAGCCCTGGGACTTTGAACACTGAAGCTTTCTTT	CASSPGTLNTEAFF
TRBJ2-2	TRBV7-9	.	.	TGTGCCAGCAGCCTCCGACAGGCCCACACCGGGGAGCTGTTTTTT	CASSLRQAHTGELFF
TRBJ1-4	TRBV2	TRBD1	few	TGTGCCAGCAGATTCGGGACAGGAAATGAAAAACTGTTTTTT	CASRFGTGNEKLFF